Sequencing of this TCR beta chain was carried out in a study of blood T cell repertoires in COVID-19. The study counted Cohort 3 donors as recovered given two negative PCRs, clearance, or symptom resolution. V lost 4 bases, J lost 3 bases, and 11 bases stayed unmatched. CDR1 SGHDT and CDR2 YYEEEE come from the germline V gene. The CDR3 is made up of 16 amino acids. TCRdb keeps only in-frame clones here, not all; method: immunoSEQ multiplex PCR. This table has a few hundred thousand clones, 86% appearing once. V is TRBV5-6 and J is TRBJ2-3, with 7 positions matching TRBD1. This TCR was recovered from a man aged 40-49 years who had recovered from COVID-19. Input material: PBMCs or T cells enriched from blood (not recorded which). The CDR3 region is CASSRRQGFLTDTQYF. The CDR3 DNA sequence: TGTGCCAGCAGCAGAAGACAGGGCTTTTTGACAGATACGCAGTATTTT.